Described below is a single T cell receptor beta chain sequence and its context. Its antigen is not identified. The sample originates from a study of stem cell transplantation in POMP-related autoinflammatory disease. Study at large: Pre-transplant patients had naive-skewed CD4+ T cells and few CD8+ T cells. After transplant, neutrophils and platelets showed 100% graft donor chimerism through one year.

The study, taken as a whole, reports: Fewer unique TRB V-J gene pairings were identified in patients with PRAID. PRAID patients trended toward lower TRB diversity and higher clonality in all analyzed T-cell subsets.

Only in-frame clones appear in the TCRdb table, and some are missing; sequencing was by immunoSEQ multiplex PCR. The repertoire has 8,500 to 10,000 clones, 75% to 85% of them found once; the top ten carry 4.6%. V was trimmed by 0 bases and J by 4 bases, leaving 5 bases between them. CDR3 length equals 12 residues. CDR1 is SGHDT and CDR2 is YYEEEE in the germline V gene. This chain uses TRBV5-6 with TRBJ2-7; D not certain. This TCR came from a human patient with POMP-related autoinflammation and immune dysregulation (PRAID). Some T cells may be transferred from the graft donor. Sequenced here: CD4+ T cells from PBMCs, sampled after stem cell transplantation. CDR3 residues: CASSLAFYEQYF. The CDR3 DNA sequence: TGTGCCAGCAGCTTGGCCTTTTACGAGCAGTACTTC.